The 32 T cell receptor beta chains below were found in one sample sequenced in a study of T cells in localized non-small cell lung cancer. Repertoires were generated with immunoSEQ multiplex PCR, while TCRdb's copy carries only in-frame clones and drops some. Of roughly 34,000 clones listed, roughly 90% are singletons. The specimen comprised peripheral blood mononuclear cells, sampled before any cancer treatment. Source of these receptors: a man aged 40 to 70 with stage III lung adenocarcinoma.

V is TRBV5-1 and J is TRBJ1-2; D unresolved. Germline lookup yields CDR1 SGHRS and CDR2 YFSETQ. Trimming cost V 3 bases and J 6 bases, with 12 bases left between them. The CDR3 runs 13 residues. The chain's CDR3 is CASSSPDFNGYTF. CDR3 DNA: TGCGCCAGCAGCTCTCCGGACTTCAATGGCTACACCTTC.

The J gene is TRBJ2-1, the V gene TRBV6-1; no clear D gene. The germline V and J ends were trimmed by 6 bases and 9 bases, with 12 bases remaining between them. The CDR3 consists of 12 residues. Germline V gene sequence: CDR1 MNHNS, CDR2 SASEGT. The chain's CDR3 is CASSNALGEQFF. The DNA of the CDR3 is TGTGCCAGCAGCAATGCCCTAGGTGAGCAGTTCTTC.

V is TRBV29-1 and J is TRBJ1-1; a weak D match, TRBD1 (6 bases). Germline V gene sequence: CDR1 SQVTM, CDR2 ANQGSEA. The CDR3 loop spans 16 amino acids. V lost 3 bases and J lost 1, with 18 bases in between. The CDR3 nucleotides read TGCAGCGTTGACGGTAAACTACAGGGACAGAACACTGAAGCTTTCTTT. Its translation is CSVDGKLQGQNTEAFF.

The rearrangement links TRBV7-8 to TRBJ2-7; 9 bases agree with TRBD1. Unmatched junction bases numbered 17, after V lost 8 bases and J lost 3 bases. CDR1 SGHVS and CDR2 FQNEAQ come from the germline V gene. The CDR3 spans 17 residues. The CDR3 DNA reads TGTGCCAGCGGTACCCATGGGGGGACAGGGCCCATCTACGAGCAGTACTTC. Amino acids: CASGTHGGTGPIYEQYF. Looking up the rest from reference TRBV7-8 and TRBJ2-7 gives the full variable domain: GAGVSQSPRYKVAKRGQDVALRCDPISGHVSLFWYQQALGQGPEFLTYFQNEAQLDKSGLPSDRFFAERPEGSVSTLKIQRTQQEDSAVYLCASGTHGGTGPIYEQYFGPGTRLTVT.

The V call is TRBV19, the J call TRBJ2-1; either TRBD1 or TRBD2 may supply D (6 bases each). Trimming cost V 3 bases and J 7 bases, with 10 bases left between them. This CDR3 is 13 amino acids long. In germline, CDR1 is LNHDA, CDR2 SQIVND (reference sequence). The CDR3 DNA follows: TGTGCCAGTAGTATCCGGGGGCAGAATGAGCAGTTCTTC. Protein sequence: CASSIRGQNEQFF.

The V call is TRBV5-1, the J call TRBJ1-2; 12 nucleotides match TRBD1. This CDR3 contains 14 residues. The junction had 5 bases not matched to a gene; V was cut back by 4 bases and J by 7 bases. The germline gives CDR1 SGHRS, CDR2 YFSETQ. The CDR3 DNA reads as TGCGCCAGCAGCGGGGACAGGGGGCAATCTGGCTACACCTTC. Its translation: CASSGDRGQSGYTF. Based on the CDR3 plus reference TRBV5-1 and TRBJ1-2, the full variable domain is KAGVTQTPRYLIKTRGQQVTLSCSPISGHRSVSWYQQTPGQGLQFLFEYFSETQRNKGNFPGRFSGRQFSNSRSEMNVSTLELGDSALYLCASSGDRGQSGYTFGSGTRLTVV.

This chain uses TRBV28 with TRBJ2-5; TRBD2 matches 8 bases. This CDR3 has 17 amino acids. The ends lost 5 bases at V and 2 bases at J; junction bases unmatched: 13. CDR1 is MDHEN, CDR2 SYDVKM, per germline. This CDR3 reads CASSPGMVAGRQETQYF. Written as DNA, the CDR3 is TGTGCCAGCAGTCCAGGGATGGTAGCGGGGAGACAAGAGACCCAGTACTTC.

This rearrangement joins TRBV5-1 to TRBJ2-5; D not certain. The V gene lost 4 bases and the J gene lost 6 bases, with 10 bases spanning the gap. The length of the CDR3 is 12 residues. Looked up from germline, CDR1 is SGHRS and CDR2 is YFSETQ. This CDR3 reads CASSEPGQTQYF. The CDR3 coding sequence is TGCGCCAGCAGCGAGCCGGGCCAGACCCAGTACTTC. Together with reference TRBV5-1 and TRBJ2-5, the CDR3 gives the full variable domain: KAGVTQTPRYLIKTRGQQVTLSCSPISGHRSVSWYQQTPGQGLQFLFEYFSETQRNKGNFPGRFSGRQFSNSRSEMNVSTLELGDSALYLCASSEPGQTQYFGPGTRLLVL.

CDR3: CASSGFGVRNQPQHF. CDR3 coding DNA: TGTGCCAGCAGCGGTTTCGGGGTTCGCAATCAGCCCCAGCATTTT. J is TRBJ1-5 and V is TRBV6-1; no definite D call. CDR1 and CDR2 (germline): MNHNS, SASEGT. V shed 6 bases and J shed 2 bases, with 14 bases lying between them. The CDR3 runs to 15 residues.

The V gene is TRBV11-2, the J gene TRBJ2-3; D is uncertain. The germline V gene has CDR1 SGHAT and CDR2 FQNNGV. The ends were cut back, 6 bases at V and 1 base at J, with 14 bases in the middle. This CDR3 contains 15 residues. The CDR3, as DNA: TGTGCCAGCAGGGAAGGATGGGCGCGCACAGATACGCAGTATTTT. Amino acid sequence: CASREGWARTDTQYF.

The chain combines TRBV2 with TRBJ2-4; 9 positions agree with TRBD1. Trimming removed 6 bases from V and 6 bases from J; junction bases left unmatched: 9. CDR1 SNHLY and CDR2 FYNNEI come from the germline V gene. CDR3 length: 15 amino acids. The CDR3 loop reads CASRAGTGITNIQYF. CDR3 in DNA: TGTGCCAGCAGAGCCGGGACAGGGATAACAAACATTCAGTACTTC.

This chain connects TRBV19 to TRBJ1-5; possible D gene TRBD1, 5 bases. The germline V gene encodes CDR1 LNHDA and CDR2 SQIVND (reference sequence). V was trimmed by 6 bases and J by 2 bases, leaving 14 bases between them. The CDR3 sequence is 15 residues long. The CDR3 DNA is TGTGCCAGTAGCTTCGGGGGAGTAGGCAATCAGCCCCAGCATTTT. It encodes CASSFGGVGNQPQHF.

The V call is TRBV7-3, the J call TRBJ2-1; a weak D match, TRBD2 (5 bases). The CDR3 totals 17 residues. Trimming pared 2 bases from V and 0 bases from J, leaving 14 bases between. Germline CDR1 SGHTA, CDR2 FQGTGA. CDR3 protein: CASSLLGLASSYNEQFF. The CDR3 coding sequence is TGTGCCAGCAGCTTACTTGGGCTAGCAAGCTCCTACAATGAGCAGTTCTTC. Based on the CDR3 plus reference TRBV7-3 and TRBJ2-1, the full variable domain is GAGVSQTPSNKVTEKGKYVELRCDPISGHTALYWYRQSLGQGPEFLIYFQGTGAADDSGLPNDRFFAVRPEGSVSTLKIQRTERGDSAVYLCASSLLGLASSYNEQFFGPGTRLTVL.

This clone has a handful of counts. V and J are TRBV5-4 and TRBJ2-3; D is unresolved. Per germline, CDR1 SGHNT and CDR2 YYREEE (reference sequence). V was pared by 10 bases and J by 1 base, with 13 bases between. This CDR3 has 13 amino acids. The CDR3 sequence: CAHSRWGTDTQYF. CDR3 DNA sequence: TGTGCCCACTCACGATGGGGCACAGATACGCAGTATTTT.

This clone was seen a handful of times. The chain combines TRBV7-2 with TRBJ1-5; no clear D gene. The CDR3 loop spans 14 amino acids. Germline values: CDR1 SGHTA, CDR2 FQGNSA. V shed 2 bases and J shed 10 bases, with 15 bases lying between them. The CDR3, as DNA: TGTGCCAGCAGCTTATCGATAGGTGGATCACCCCAGCATTTT. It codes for CASSLSIGGSPQHF.

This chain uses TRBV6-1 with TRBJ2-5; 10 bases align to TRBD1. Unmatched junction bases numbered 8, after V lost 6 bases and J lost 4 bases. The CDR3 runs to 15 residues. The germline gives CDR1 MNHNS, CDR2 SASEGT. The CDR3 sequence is CASRGDRGSGETQYF. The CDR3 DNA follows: TGTGCCAGCAGGGGGGACAGGGGTTCGGGAGAGACCCAGTACTTC.

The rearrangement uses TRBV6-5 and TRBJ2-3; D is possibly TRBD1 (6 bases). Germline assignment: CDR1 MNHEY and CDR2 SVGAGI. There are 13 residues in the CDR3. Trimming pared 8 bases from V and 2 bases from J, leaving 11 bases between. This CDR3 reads CASGQRHTDTQYF. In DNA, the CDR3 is TGTGCCAGCGGACAGAGACACACAGATACGCAGTATTTT.

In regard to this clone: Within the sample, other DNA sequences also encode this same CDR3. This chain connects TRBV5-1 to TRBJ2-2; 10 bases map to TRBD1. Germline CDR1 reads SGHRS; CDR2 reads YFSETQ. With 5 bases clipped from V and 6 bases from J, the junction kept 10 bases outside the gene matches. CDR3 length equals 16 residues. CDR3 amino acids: CASRSGRTGGPGELFF. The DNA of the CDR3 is TGCGCCAGCAGATCGGGGCGGACAGGGGGGCCCGGGGAGCTGTTTTTT.

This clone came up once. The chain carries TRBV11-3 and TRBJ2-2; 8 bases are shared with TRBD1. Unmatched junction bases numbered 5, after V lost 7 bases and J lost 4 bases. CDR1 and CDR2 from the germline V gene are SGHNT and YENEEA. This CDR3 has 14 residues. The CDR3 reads CASMAGTGTGELFF. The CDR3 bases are TGTGCCAGCATGGCCGGGACAGGCACCGGGGAGCTGTTTTTT.

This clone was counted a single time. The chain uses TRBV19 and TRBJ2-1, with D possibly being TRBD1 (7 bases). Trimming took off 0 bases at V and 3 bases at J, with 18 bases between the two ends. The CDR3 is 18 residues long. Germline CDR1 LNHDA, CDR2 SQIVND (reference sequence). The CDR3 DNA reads TGTGCCAGTAGTATAGACCCTCCAGGGGGGTTGAGCTACAATGAGCAGTTCTTC. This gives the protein CASSIDPPGGLSYNEQFF. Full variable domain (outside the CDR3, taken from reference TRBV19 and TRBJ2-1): DGGITQSPKYLFRKEGQNVTLSCEQNLNHDAMYWYRQDPGQGLRLIYYSQIVNDFQKGDIAEGYSVSREKKESFPLTVTSAQKNPTAFYLCASSIDPPGGLSYNEQFFGPGTRLTVL.

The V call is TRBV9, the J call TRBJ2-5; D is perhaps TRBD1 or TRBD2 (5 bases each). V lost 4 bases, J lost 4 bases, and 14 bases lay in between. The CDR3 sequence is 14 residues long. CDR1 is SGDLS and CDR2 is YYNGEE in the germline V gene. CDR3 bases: TGTGCCAGCAGCTTAGGGACCGGAGGAGAGACCCAGTACTTC. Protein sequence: CASSLGTGGETQYF.

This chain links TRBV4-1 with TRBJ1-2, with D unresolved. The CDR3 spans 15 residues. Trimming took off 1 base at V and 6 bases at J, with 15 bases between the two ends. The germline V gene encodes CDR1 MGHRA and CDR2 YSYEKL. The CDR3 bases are TGCGCCAGCAGCCAAGCGAATGGACCCGAGCATGGCTACACCTTC. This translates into CASSQANGPEHGYTF.

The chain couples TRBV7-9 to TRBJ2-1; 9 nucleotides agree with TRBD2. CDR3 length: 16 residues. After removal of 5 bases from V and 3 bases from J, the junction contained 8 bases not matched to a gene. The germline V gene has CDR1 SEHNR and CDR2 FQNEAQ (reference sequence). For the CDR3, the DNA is TGTGCCAGCAGCCGCAAGCGGGGGGCCCTCTACAATGAGCAGTTCTTC. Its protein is CASSRKRGALYNEQFF.

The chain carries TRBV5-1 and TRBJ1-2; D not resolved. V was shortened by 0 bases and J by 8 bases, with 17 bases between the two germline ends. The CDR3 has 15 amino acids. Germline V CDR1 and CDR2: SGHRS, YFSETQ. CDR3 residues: CASSLERVPSPGYTF. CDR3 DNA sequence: TGCGCCAGCAGCTTGGAGAGAGTTCCGAGCCCCGGCTACACCTTC.

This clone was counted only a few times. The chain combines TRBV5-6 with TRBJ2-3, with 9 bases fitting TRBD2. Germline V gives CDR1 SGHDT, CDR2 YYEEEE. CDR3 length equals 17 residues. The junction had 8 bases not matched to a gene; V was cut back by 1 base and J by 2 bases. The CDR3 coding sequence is TGTGCCAGCAGCTTGAAGGGTAGCGGGGGATACACAGATACGCAGTATTTT. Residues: CASSLKGSGGYTDTQYF. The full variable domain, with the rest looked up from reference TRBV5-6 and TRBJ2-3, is DAGVTQSPTHLIKTRGQQVTLRCSPKSGHDTVSWYQQALGQGPQFIFQYYEEEERQRGNFPDRFSGHQFPNYSSELNVNALLLGDSALYLCASSLKGSGGYTDTQYFGPGTRLTVL.

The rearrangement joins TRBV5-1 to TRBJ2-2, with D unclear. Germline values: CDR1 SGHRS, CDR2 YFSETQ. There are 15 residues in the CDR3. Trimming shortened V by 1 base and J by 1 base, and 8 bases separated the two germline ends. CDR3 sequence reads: CASSLQFLNTGELFF. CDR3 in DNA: TGCGCCAGCAGCTTGCAGTTCCTGAACACCGGGGAGCTGTTTTTT.

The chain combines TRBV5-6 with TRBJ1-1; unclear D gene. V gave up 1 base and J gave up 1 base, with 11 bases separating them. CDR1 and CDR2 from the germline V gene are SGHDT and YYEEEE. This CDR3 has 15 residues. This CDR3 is CASSLRRVANTEAFF. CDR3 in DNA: TGTGCCAGCAGCTTGAGGCGGGTAGCGAACACTGAAGCTTTCTTT.

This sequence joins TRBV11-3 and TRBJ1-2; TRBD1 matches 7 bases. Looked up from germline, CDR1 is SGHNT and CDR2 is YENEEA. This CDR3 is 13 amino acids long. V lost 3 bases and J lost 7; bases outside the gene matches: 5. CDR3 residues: CASSLARGFGYTF. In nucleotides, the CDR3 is TGTGCCAGCAGCTTGGCCAGGGGGTTTGGCTACACCTTC.

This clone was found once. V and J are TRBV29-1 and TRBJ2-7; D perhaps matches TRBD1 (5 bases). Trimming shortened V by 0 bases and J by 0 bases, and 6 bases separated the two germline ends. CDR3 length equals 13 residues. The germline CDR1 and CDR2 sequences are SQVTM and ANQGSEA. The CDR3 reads CSVEDDSSYEQYF. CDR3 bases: TGCAGCGTTGAAGATGACAGCTCCTACGAGCAGTACTTC.

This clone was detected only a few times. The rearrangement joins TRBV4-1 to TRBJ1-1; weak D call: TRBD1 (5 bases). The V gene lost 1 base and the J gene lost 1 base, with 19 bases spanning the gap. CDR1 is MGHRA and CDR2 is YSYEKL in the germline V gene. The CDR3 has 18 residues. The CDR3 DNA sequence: TGCGCCAGCAGCCAAGGGCAGGGCCAAACCTATGAGAACACTGAAGCTTTCTTT. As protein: CASSQGQGQTYENTEAFF.

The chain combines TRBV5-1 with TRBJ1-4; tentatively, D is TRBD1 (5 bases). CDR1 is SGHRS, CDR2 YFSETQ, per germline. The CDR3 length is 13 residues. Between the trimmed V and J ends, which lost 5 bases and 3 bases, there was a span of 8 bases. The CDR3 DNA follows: TGCGCCAGCAGGCAGGGCCCTAATGAAAAACTGTTTTTT. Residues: CASRQGPNEKLFF.

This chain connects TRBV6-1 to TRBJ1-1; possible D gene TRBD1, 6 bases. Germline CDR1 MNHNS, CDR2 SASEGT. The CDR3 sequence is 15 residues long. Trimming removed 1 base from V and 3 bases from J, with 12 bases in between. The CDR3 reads CASSEGGGLHTEAFF. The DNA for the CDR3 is TGTGCCAGCAGTGAAGGGGGGGGCCTGCACACTGAAGCTTTCTTT.